This T cell receptor (beta chain) was observed in a study of blood T cell repertoires in COVID-19. The table came from immunoSEQ multiplex PCR; TCRdb's copy has only in-frame clones and leaves some out. The data show about 45,000 clones, with 88% seen just once and 14% held by the top ten. The germline gives CDR1 KGHSY, CDR2 FQNENV. CDR3 length: 16 amino acids. The V gene end was trimmed by 4 bases and the J gene end by 8 bases; junction bases not matched to a gene: 15. This receptor was identified in a human donor in a cohort sampled during active COVID-19. The sample consisted of peripheral blood. The chain couples TRBV16 to TRBJ1-1; 8 nucleotides align to TRBD1. The CDR3 loop reads CASSPATGQGDAEAFF. The CDR3 nucleotides read TGTGCCAGCAGCCCTGCAACCGGACAGGGCGATGCAGAAGCTTTCTTT.